This TCR beta chain was sequenced for a study of control samples from healthy donors and cancer patients. This table comes from immunoSEQ multiplex PCR, and its TCRdb copy is limited to in-frame clones, with some not included. The sample includes some 130,000 clones, 75% to 95% seen only once; the top ten take about 2.3%. From germline, CDR1 is SNHLY and CDR2 FYNNEI. V lost 5 bases, J lost 4 bases, and 6 bases stayed unmatched. This CDR3 region has 14 residues. Sequencing input: blood. V and J are TRBV2 and TRBJ1-1, with 8 bases aligning to TRBD1. The sequence was collected from a man aged 35 to 55 in good health. DNA of the CDR3: TGTGCCAGCAGTTATGACAGGGGAGTCACTGAAGCTTTCTTT. Its protein product is CASSYDRGVTEAFF.